This entry describes one T cell receptor (beta chain). What it binds is not known. The data were obtained in a study of cytomegalovirus exposure and HLA in healthy donors. A multiplex PCR was run with 60 Vbeta primers and 13 Jbeta primers. The data were produced by immunoSEQ multiplex PCR, yet TCRdb's version contains in-frame clones alone and is incomplete. The sample yields some 66,000 clones, about 77% seen once. From germline, CDR1 is SGHTA and CDR2 FQGNSA. V dropped 3 bases and J dropped 6; count of bases not matched to a gene: 15. The CDR3 totals 18 residues. Notes on the study in general: Accurate prediction of HLA-A and HLA-B alleles (for most subjects) was reportedly achieved from TCR beta sequences.

The clonotype was recovered from a man aged 40-49 years in good health and CMV-seronegative. Sequencing input: PBMCs. The chain recombines TRBV7-2 with TRBJ2-7; 12 bases line up with TRBD2. In DNA form, the CDR3 reads TGTGCCAGCAGCTTCCTGGCTAGCGGGGGGGCTTTCGCTTCCGAGCAGTACTTC. Translated, it gives CASSFLASGGAFASEQYF.